Sequencing of this TCR beta chain was carried out in a study of lymphopenia after photon versus proton radiotherapy. Study conclusions and caveats: After lymphocyte nadir, photon-treated repertoires showed oligoclonal expansion, especially CD8+ Temra. A bigger post-nadir fall in TCR diversity correlated inversely with survival time in deceased patients. Authors raise, but do not show, better survival with proton therapy. Under photons, naive T cells and diversity fell while effector/memory populations rose.

Profiling relied on immunoSEQ multiplex PCR, and the TCRdb table lists in-frame clones only, not all of them. The data contain under 65,000 clones, about 81% of them singletons. V was cut by 2 bases and J by 3 bases, with 5 bases left in between. Germline CDR1 SGHTA, CDR2 FQGNSA. The CDR3 totals 13 residues. Points on this clone: Its specificity is not known.

The source was peripheral blood, collected from a patient treated with proton-based radiotherapy. This chain connects TRBV7-2 to TRBJ1-5; no clear D. This TCR was recovered from a man aged 60-69 years with pancreatic cancer. The CDR3 DNA sequence: TGTGCCAGCAGCTTAATAGACAATCAGCCCCAGCATTTT. Its protein product is CASSLIDNQPQHF. The variable domain in full, completed from reference TRBV7-2 and TRBJ1-5, reads GAGVSQSPSNKVTEKGKDVELRCDPISGHTALYWYRQSLGQGLEFLIYFQGNSAPDKSGLPSDRFSAERTGGSVSTLTIQRTQQEDSAVYLCASSLIDNQPQHFGDGTRLSIL.